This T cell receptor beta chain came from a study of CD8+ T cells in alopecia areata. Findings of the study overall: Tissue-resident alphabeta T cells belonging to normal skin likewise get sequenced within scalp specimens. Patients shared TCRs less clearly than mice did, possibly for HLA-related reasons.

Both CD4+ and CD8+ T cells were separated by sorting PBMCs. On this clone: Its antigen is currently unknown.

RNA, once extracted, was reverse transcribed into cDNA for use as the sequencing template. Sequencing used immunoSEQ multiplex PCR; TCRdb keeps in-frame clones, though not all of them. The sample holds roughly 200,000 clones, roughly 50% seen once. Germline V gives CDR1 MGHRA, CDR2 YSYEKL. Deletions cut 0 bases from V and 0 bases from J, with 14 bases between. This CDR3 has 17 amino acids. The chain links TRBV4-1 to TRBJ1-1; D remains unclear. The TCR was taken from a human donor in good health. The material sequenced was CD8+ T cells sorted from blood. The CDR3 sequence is CASSQDRTGSLNTEAFF. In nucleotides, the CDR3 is TGCGCCAGCAGCCAAGATAGGACGGGCAGCCTGAACACTGAAGCTTTCTTT.